What follows describes a single T cell receptor beta chain. Its antigen remains unknown. This table comes from immunoSEQ multiplex PCR, and its TCRdb copy is limited to in-frame clones, with some not included. The table for this sample gives 19,000 or so clones. These data are taken from a study of T cells in women clearing cervical HPV infection. Study overall: With HLA typing for only a few women, HLA confounding remains possible.

Findings of the study overall: CIN3+ cases had significantly higher TCR repertoire richness than controls, but evenness did not differ.

The source is a woman between 18 and 75 years old with a cervical HPV16 infection that either progressed to CIN3+ or cleared (not recorded which). Sequenced sample: blood buffy coat.

The CDR3 here is CASSLAGANYEQYF. CDR3 bases read: TGTGCCAGCAGTTTGGCGGGGGCTAACTACGAG. The rearrangement joins TRBV28 to TRBJ2-7; D possibly corresponds to TRBD2 (7 bases). The read stops 3 residues short of the end of the CDR3; the missing end is completed from the germline J gene. The CDR3 sequence is 14 residues long. The germline gives CDR1 MDHEN, CDR2 SYDVKM. V was shortened by 3 bases and J by 3 bases, with 12 bases between the two germline ends.